This TCR beta chain was observed in a study of T-cell memory formation after mild COVID-19. Study-wide points: CM and EM subsets held most contracting CD4+ clones; EMRA held CD8+ ones.

The CDR3 loop spans 13 amino acids. Between the trimmed V and J ends, which lost 3 bases and 11 bases, there was a span of 14 bases. With regard to this clonotype: No antigen is known for it.

A 5'RACE reaction primed in the constant segment made cDNA libraries of TCR alpha and TCR beta, and these carried sample barcodes and UMIs. MiXCR, run by TCRdb on the 5' RACE reads, gives a single entry per CDR3 protein. The sample carries roughly 190,000 distinct CDR3 sequences, about 18% recorded once. The sequence derives from an adult woman who had mild COVID-19 (a few samples of this study predate the infection). Cell type and time point are not known. The chain is built from TRBV12-3 or TRBV12-4 and TRBJ1-3; possibly TRBD1 for D (5 bases). The sequencing input was PBMCs or a T cell subset sorted from them (not recorded which). CDR3 nucleotides: TGTGCCAGCAGTTTGAGGGAATGGGACCCCATATATTTT. This translates into CASSLREWDPIYF.